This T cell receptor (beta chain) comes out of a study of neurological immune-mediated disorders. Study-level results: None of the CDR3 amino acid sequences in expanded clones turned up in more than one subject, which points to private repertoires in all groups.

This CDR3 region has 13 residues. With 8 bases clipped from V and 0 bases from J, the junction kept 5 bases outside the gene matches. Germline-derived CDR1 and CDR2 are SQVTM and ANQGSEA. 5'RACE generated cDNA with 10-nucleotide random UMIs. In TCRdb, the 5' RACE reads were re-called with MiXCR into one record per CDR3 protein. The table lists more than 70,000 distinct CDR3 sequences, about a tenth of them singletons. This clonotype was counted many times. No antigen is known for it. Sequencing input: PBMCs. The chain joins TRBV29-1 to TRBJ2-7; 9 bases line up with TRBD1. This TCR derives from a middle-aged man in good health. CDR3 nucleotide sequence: TGCAGCACGGGACAGGGAAGCTCCTACGAGCAGTACTTC. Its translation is CSTGQGSSYEQYF.